Listed here are 18 T cell receptor beta chains from one sample, sequenced in a study of T-cell reconstitution after alpha-beta-depleted transplantation in children. Preparation of the TCRbeta library was carried out with unique molecular identifiers. TCRdb ran MiXCR on the PCR reads and lists one entry per CDR3 protein. The table includes about 980,000 distinct CDR3 sequences, about 29% detected once. Sequencing used PBMCs, mostly from graft donor cells, obtained 360 days after TCRalphabeta/CD19-depleted stem cell transplant. Receptor source: a boy younger than two who had a stem cell transplant for SCID, so the T cells may come from the graft donor.

Written as DNA, the CDR3 is TGCGCCAGCAGCTTTGGAGTAGCGGGGGTCTACGAGCAGTACTTC. Translated: CASSFGVAGVYEQYF. This sequence joins TRBV5-1 and TRBJ2-7, with 9 nucleotides matching TRBD2. The V gene end was trimmed by 2 bases and the J gene end by 3 bases; junction bases not matched to a gene: 6. This CDR3 is 15 amino acids long. Germline loops: CDR1 SGHRS, CDR2 YFSETQ.

The chain links TRBV5-1 to TRBJ2-5; the D gene is possibly TRBD2 (5 bases). Trimming took 4 bases from V and 5 from J, leaving 12 bases between them. CDR1 is SGHRS, CDR2 YFSETQ, per germline. The length of the CDR3 is 13 residues. CDR3 region: CASSLARRETQYF. CDR3 nucleotide sequence: TGCGCCAGCAGCCTCGCCAGGAGGGAGACCCAGTACTTC.

The chain is built from TRBV20-1 and TRBJ1-6; D is ambiguous. Trimming stripped 7 bases from V and 3 bases from J, with 16 bases between. Per germline, CDR1 DFQATT and CDR2 SNEGSKA (reference sequence). The CDR3 is made up of 15 amino acids. The CDR3 DNA sequence: TGCAGTGGAGGGAGGGAGGGCCACTATAATTCACCCCTCCACTTT. Encoded protein: CSGGREGHYNSPLHF.

This clonotype was found a few times. The V call is TRBV12-3 or TRBV12-4, the J call TRBJ2-3, with 8 positions matching TRBD1. The CDR3 runs 15 residues. The ends lost 5 bases at V and 1 base at J; junction bases unmatched: 5. CDR3 DNA: TGTGCCAGCAGTCCCAGGGGGCACGGCACAGATACGCAGTATTTT. Protein: CASSPRGHGTDTQYF.

In its sample, this clonotype was seen once. A much larger clone differs by one base, so this may be a read error. The chain combines TRBV12-3 or TRBV12-4 with TRBJ2-2, with 8 bases lining up with TRBD2. The ends lost 6 bases at V and 5 bases at J; junction bases unmatched: 8. The CDR3 length is 15 residues. The CDR3 spells CASRLLPGGTGELFF. The CDR3 coding sequence is TGTGCCAGCAGACTTCTTCCGGGGGGGACCGGGGAGCTGTTTTTT.

This rearrangement joins TRBV4-3 to TRBJ2-3, with 9 bases matching TRBD2. The CDR3 spans 18 residues. V lost 0 bases, J lost 6 bases, and 13 bases stayed unmatched. The germline V gene has CDR1 LGHNA and CDR2 YSLEER. The CDR3: CASSQDKGGGAPLDTQYF. In DNA, the CDR3 is TGCGCCAGCAGCCAAGATAAGGGCGGGGGGGCCCCCTTGGATACGCAGTATTTT.

The chain couples TRBV20-1 to TRBJ1-2, with 9 bases that match TRBD1. This CDR3 region has 15 residues. V shed 0 bases and J 4 bases; nucleotides not matched to a gene: 6. Germline V gene sequence: CDR1 DFQATT, CDR2 SNEGSKA (reference sequence). The CDR3 region is CSARDPGQGSYGYTF. DNA of the CDR3: TGCAGTGCTAGAGATCCGGGACAGGGAAGCTATGGCTACACCTTC.

This chain uses TRBV29-1 with TRBJ2-1; 9 bases are shared with TRBD1. CDR1 and CDR2 (germline): SQVTM, ANQGSEA. V dropped 6 bases and J dropped 0; count of bases not matched to a gene: 3. The CDR3 has 14 amino acids. CDR3 bases: TGCAGCGTGGGACAGGGCTTCTCCTACAATGAGCAGTTCTTC. This codes for CSVGQGFSYNEQFF.

The chain uses TRBV2 and TRBJ2-7; D is ambiguous. Germline V lookup: CDR1 SNHLY, CDR2 FYNNEI. V was shortened by 7 bases and J by 6 bases, with 13 bases between the two germline ends. The CDR3 is 12 residues long. The CDR3 loop reads CASTAGRSEQYF. Here the CDR3 DNA reads TGTGCCAGCACGGCAGGAAGAAGCGAGCAGTACTTC.

This clonotype has only a few counts. The chain has TRBV5-1 and TRBJ2-4; a weak D match, TRBD1 (6 bases). The germline CDR1 and CDR2 sequences are SGHRS and YFSETQ. The CDR3 loop spans 14 amino acids. Trimming removed 5 bases from V and 6 bases from J, with 15 bases in between. In DNA, the CDR3 is TGCGCCAGCAGTCTCAAGGGGGAAGGAAACATTCAGTACTTC. This translates into CASSLKGEGNIQYF.

The rearrangement uses TRBV21-1 and TRBJ2-5; TRBD1, the table's D call, was not compared with the DNA. TRBV21-1 is a listed pseudogene. The CDR3 length is 14 residues. Here the CDR3 reads CASSTRQGRETQYF. The CDR3 DNA follows: TGTGCCAGCAGCACCCGACAGGGGCGAGAGACCCAGTACTTC.

In regard to this clonotype: An end of the junction differs from the germline gene, which may be a read error. V and J are TRBV18 and TRBJ2-1; possibly TRBD1 for D (6 bases). Germline V lookup: CDR1 KGHSH, CDR2 LQKENI. This CDR3 comprises 12 residues. CDR3 in amino acids: CASSPPTGRVAF. Written as DNA, the CDR3 is TGTGCCAGCTCACCACCGACAGGCCGTGTGGCCTTC.

This clonotype showed up just a few times. The chain joins TRBV5-1 to TRBJ2-3, with 7 bases matching TRBD1. CDR3 length: 18 residues. Per germline, CDR1 SGHRS and CDR2 YFSETQ. J was trimmed by 4 bases and V by 4 bases; bases with no gene match: 18. The CDR3 loop is CASSTSDRSLILADTQYF. CDR3 sequence (DNA): TGCGCCAGCAGCACTTCGGACAGGAGCCTAATTCTAGCAGATACGCAGTATTTT.

A few counts support this clonotype. The rearrangement joins TRBV7-2 to TRBJ2-2; 9 bases map to TRBD2. Germline CDR1 is SGHTA and CDR2 is FQGNSA. The CDR3 loop spans 15 amino acids. The V and J ends lost 5 bases and 4 bases, in that order; junction bases with no gene match: 5. CDR3 DNA sequence: TGTGCCAGCAGCCCAAATAGCGGGGGCACCGGGGAGCTGTTTTTT. Protein product: CASSPNSGGTGELFF.

The CDR3 coding sequence is TGTGCCAGCAGTTACTCGGAGGGGTCAGAAGCTTTCTTT. Protein sequence: CASSYSEGSEAFF. The V and J genes are TRBV6-5 and TRBJ1-1; a possible D gene is TRBD1 (5 bases). The ends were cut back, 0 bases at V and 8 bases at J, with 10 bases in the middle. The CDR3 contains 13 residues. Per the germline V gene, CDR1 is MNHEY and CDR2 is SVGAGI.

The chain is built from TRBV5-1 and TRBJ2-7; D possibly corresponds to TRBD2 (5 bases). The germline CDR1 and CDR2 sequences are SGHRS and YFSETQ. Trimming left V 0 bases short and J 0 bases short, with 16 bases between. CDR3 length equals 17 residues. CDR3: CASSLVGNIGLSYEQYF. The CDR3 bases are TGCGCCAGCAGCTTGGTGGGAAATATCGGACTCTCCTACGAGCAGTACTTC.

This clonotype was found once. The CDR3 loop reads CASSPQATGWKQYF. The DNA for the CDR3 is TGTGCCAGCAGCCCCCAAGCGACAGGGTGGAAGCAGTACTTC. The chain is built from TRBV9 and TRBJ2-7, with 7 positions matching TRBD1. Per the germline V gene, CDR1 is SGDLS and CDR2 is YYNGEE. The CDR3 loop spans 14 amino acids. The V segment lost 4 bases and the J segment 8 bases; nucleotides outside the gene matches: 12.

This chain joins TRBV24-1 and TRBJ2-3; maybe TRBD2 (6 bases). Germline assignment: CDR1 KGHDR and CDR2 SFDVKD. The CDR3 runs 15 residues. V was trimmed by 2 bases and J by 3 bases, leaving 11 bases between them. The CDR3 protein is CATSDSRDPTDTQYF. The CDR3 region has the DNA TGTGCCACCAGTGATTCGCGGGACCCTACAGATACGCAGTATTTT.